The clone carrying this T cell receptor beta chain has just a few counts. Its antigen is not known. The ends were cut back, 2 bases at V and 4 bases at J, with 12 bases in the middle. This CDR3 contains 15 residues. Germline CDR1 is MNHEY and CDR2 is SVGAGI. The table came from immunoSEQ multiplex PCR; TCRdb's copy has only in-frame clones and leaves some out. The sample includes more than 90,000 clones, roughly 81% of them seen just once. These data come from a study of PD-1 blockade in classical Hodgkin lymphoma. General study findings and limits: Reasons behind the repertoire differences stay unclear, perhaps disease activity or earlier therapy. Baseline TCR diversity was reportedly lower in newly diagnosed patients than healthy donors.

Relapse was seen in all patients after autologous stem cell transplantation, and brentuximab vedotin exposure was variable. Sequenced here: peripheral blood mononuclear cells (PBMCs), sampled before the second cycle of nivolumab. The TCR originated in a human donor with classical Hodgkin lymphoma. V gene TRBV6-5 combines with J gene TRBJ2-1, with D unresolved. Written as DNA, the CDR3 is TGTGCCAGCAGTTACGACTCCTTGGGGTACAATGAGCAGTTCTTC. Amino acids: CASSYDSLGYNEQFF.